The 7 T cell receptor beta chains listed next were all sequenced from one sample in a study of identical twins. MiXCR was run by TCRdb on the 5' RACE reads, yielding one entry per CDR3 protein. The data contain 640,000 or so distinct CDR3 sequences, 5.5% to 6.5% of them singletons. Sequenced material: naive T cells sorted from blood. These receptors were taken from a man between 18 and 35 years old in good health.

This clonotype has ten or more counts. The chain combines TRBV10-3 with TRBJ2-7, with TRBD2 matching 7 bases. This CDR3 has 16 amino acids. Per the germline V gene, CDR1 is ENHRY and CDR2 is SYGVKD. V lost 2 bases, J lost 0 bases, and 7 bases stayed unmatched. CDR3 DNA: TGTGCCATCAGTGAGGGGGGAGGGCCCTCCTCCTACGAGCAGTACTTC. This codes for CAISEGGGPSSYEQYF.

This clonotype has more than one count but fewer than ten. The chain is built from TRBV29-1 and TRBJ2-1; D is uncertain. Germline CDR1 and CDR2: SQVTM and ANQGSEA. V lost 5 bases to trimming and J lost 2 bases, with 13 bases between them. The CDR3 sequence is 14 residues long. CDR3 amino acids: CSVILLPTYNEQFF. The CDR3 DNA is TGCAGCGTTATTCTTCTACCGACCTACAATGAGCAGTTCTTC.

The chain combines TRBV7-6 with TRBJ1-1; tentative D call: TRBD1 (6 bases). CDR1 and CDR2 (germline): SGHVS, FNYEAQ. V gave up 5 bases and J gave up 0 bases, with 19 bases separating them. This CDR3 has 17 amino acids. CDR3 residues: CASSPRRGGSMNTEAFF. The CDR3 DNA is TGTGCCAGCAGCCCCCGTAGGGGGGGGTCGATGAACACTGAAGCTTTCTTT.

The J gene is TRBJ2-3, the V gene TRBV6-1; D is unclear. The CDR3 runs 12 residues. Germline V CDR1 and CDR2: MNHNS, SASEGT. Between the trimmed V and J ends, which lost 7 bases and 14 bases, there was a span of 19 bases. The chain's CDR3 is CASTVGRDGWYF. The CDR3 DNA reads as TGTGCCAGCACCGTAGGCAGAGACGGGTGGTATTTT.

This clonotype was observed a handful of times. The chain links TRBV12-3 or TRBV12-4 to TRBJ2-4, with D perhaps assigned TRBD1 or TRBD2 (6 bases each). The CDR3 consists of 15 residues. The V end was cut by 0 bases, the J end by 3 bases, with 9 bases between. The CDR3, as DNA: TGTGCCAGCAGTTTAGCGCGGGGACACAAAAACATTCAGTACTTC. It codes for CASSLARGHKNIQYF.

This clonotype occurred a few times. The chain combines TRBV24-1 with TRBJ2-1, with 12 bases that match TRBD2. CDR3 length equals 15 residues. Germline CDR1 is KGHDR and CDR2 is SFDVKD. With V trimmed by 3 bases and J by 10 bases, 6 bases remained unmatched. The CDR3 region is CATSDPSGRAEEQFF. In nucleotides, the CDR3 is TGTGCCACCAGTGATCCTAGCGGGAGGGCCGAGGAGCAGTTCTTC.

This clonotype has ten or more counts. The J gene is TRBJ1-4, the V gene TRBV20-1, with unresolved D. The length of the CDR3 is 12 residues. CDR1 and CDR2 (germline): DFQATT, SNEGSKA (reference sequence). Trimming shortened V by 2 bases and J by 8 bases, and 9 bases separated the two germline ends. CDR3 nucleotides: TGCAGTGCTAGATATCCGGGGGAAAAACTGTTTTTT. Translating it yields CSARYPGEKLFF.